Below, 29 T cell receptor beta chains from the same sample are listed, as sequenced in a study of blood T cells in healthy people across ages. The second PCR ran roughly 6 to 11 cycles with a sample-barcoded 5' primer and J-beta primers. From the 5' RACE reads, TCRdb called clonotypes with MiXCR, one entry per CDR3 protein. The profile covers under 1 million distinct CDR3 sequences, with 40% to 50% appearing a single time and about 21% taken by the ten largest. Sequencing was performed on blood. These receptors were obtained from a man between 60 and 75 years old in good health.

The chain employs TRBV7-3 and TRBJ1-1, with D possibly being TRBD1 (6 bases). Germline CDR1 is SGHTA and CDR2 is FQGTGA. Trimming shortened V by 6 bases and J by 7 bases, and 21 bases separated the two germline ends. The CDR3 length is 15 residues. This CDR3 reads CASRFPGTPIGEAFF. CDR3 in DNA: TGTGCCAGCAGGTTCCCCGGGACACCAATAGGTGAAGCTTTCTTT.

The rearrangement uses TRBV20-1 and TRBJ2-7; 10 nucleotides match TRBD1. Germline V lookup: CDR1 DFQATT, CDR2 SNEGSKA (reference sequence). The CDR3 runs to 13 residues. Trimming cost V 0 bases and J 7 bases; bases outside gene matches: 3. The CDR3 loop is CSAREGTGDEQYF. As DNA, the CDR3 is TGCAGTGCTAGAGAGGGGACAGGGGATGAGCAGTACTTC.

V is TRBV6-5 and J is TRBJ2-5; no reliable D call. The germline V gene has CDR1 MNHEY and CDR2 SVGAGI. CDR3 length: 13 amino acids. V lost 3 bases, J lost 5 bases, and 10 bases lay in between. CDR3 in DNA: TGTGCCAGCAGTTATAGTCTCCGGGAGACCCAGTACTTC. As protein: CASSYSLRETQYF.

The chain links TRBV5-6 to TRBJ2-3; no reliable D call. Germline CDR1 and CDR2: SGHDT and YYEEEE. CDR3 length equals 14 residues. Trimming left V 2 bases short and J 8 bases short, with 15 bases between. As DNA, the CDR3 is TGTGCCAGCAGCTTTTGTATGGAAACGGGTACGCAGTATTTT. Protein product: CASSFCMETGTQYF.

The J gene is TRBJ2-1, the V gene TRBV5-1; 7 bases map to TRBD1. CDR1 is SGHRS, CDR2 YFSETQ, per germline. V gave up 4 bases and J gave up 6 bases; unmatched junction bases: 13. CDR3 length: 16 residues. CDR3 loop: CASSPKGTDTGNEQFF. In nucleotides, the CDR3 is TGCGCCAGCAGCCCCAAGGGGACAGATACCGGCAATGAGCAGTTCTTC.

This clonotype was counted once. The rearrangement links TRBV29-1 to TRBJ1-2; 7 nucleotides agree with TRBD1. CDR3 length: 15 residues. Germline CDR1 reads SQVTM; CDR2 reads ANQGSEA. Trimming cost V 0 bases and J 3 bases; bases outside gene matches: 7. CDR3 DNA sequence: TGCAGCGTTGAAGAGAGGACAGGTGGAGACTATGGCTACACCTTC. As protein: CSVEERTGGDYGYTF.

The rearrangement uses TRBV6-6 and TRBJ2-3, with a weak D call TRBD1 (5 bases). The CDR3 has 15 residues. Trimming took 3 bases from V and 0 from J, leaving 10 bases between them. The germline gives CDR1 MNHNY, CDR2 SVGAGI (reference sequence). The CDR3, as DNA: TGTGCCAGCAGTTATGGACACTGGAGCACAGATACGCAGTATTTT. Translated, it gives CASSYGHWSTDTQYF.

This chain connects TRBV7-2 to TRBJ1-5, with TRBD1 as a possible D gene (5 bases). This CDR3 comprises 16 residues. V gave up 2 bases and J gave up 2 bases, with 13 bases separating them. The V gene's germline CDR1 is SGHTA and CDR2 FQGNSA. This CDR3 reads CASSLSWGQRNQPQHF. The DNA for the CDR3 is TGTGCCAGCAGCTTATCGTGGGGCCAACGCAATCAGCCCCAGCATTTT. Using reference TRBV7-2 and TRBJ1-5 for the parts outside the CDR3, the full variable domain is GAGVSQSPSNKVTEKGKDVELRCDPISGHTALYWYRQSLGQGLEFLIYFQGNSAPDKSGLPSDRFSAERTGGSVSTLTIQRTQQEDSAVYLCASSLSWGQRNQPQHFGDGTRLSIL.

This rearrangement joins TRBV9 to TRBJ1-1, with TRBD1 as a possible D gene (5 bases). Deletions cut 4 bases from V and 4 bases from J, with 17 bases between. CDR3 length: 15 amino acids. Germline V gene sequence: CDR1 SGDLS, CDR2 YYNGEE. The DNA for the CDR3 is TGTGCCAGCAGCACAGGAGAGGGGAGGGTCACTGAAGCTTTCTTT. It encodes CASSTGEGRVTEAFF. Full variable domain (remainder filled in from reference TRBV9 and TRBJ1-1): DSGVTQTPKHLITATGQRVTLRCSPRSGDLSVYWYQQSLDQGLQFLIQYYNGEERAKGNILERFSAQQFPDLHSELNLSSLELGDSALYFCASSTGEGRVTEAFFGQGTRLTVV.

The chain links TRBV5-4 to TRBJ2-4; D not certain. The CDR3 is 13 residues long. Germline V gives CDR1 SGHNT, CDR2 YYREEE (reference sequence). V shed 4 bases and J shed 13 bases, with 18 bases lying between them. The CDR3, as DNA: TGTGCCAGCAGCCGGTCCCCGACAATAGAGCAGTACTTC. It specifies CASSRSPTIEQYF.

The V call is TRBV6-2 or TRBV6-3, the J call TRBJ2-7; D possibly corresponds to TRBD2 (7 bases). The closer fit of TRBJ2-5 to the DNA end suggests the J call may be wrong. Germline V CDR1 and CDR2: MNHEY, SVGEGT. The CDR3 length is 16 residues. CDR3 amino acids: CASSYGGGRALETQYF. The CDR3 coding sequence is TGTGCCAGCAGTTACGGGGGGGGCCGGGCGTTGGAGACCCAGTACTTC.

A single count supports this clonotype. A single base separates this from a much larger clone, so it may be a read error. V gene TRBV4-1 combines with J gene TRBJ1-2, with 9 nucleotides matching TRBD1. CDR1 and CDR2 from the germline V gene are MGHRA and YSYEKL. The CDR3 loop spans 13 amino acids. The CDR3 DNA reads TGCGCCAGCAGCCACACAGGGGGCTATGGCCACACCTTC. It specifies CASSHTGGYGHTF.

In its sample, this clonotype was seen a few times. The V and J genes are TRBV5-6 and TRBJ2-5, with 9 bases fitting TRBD2. Germline CDR1 reads SGHDT; CDR2 reads YYEEEE. The CDR3 has 13 residues. The junction had 1 base not matched to a gene; V was cut back by 2 bases and J by 5 bases. This CDR3 is CASSFGTSETQYF. CDR3 DNA sequence: TGTGCCAGCAGCTTTGGGACTAGCGAGACCCAGTACTTC.

The chain uses TRBV11-2 and TRBJ1-6; D gene unclear. V was clipped by 1 base and J by 6 bases, with 4 bases between them. Germline assignment: CDR1 SGHAT and CDR2 FQNNGV. CDR3 length: 13 residues. The CDR3 DNA follows: TGTGCCAGCAGCTTAGCTTCTAATTCACCCCTCCACTTT. Its protein is CASSLASNSPLHF. The full variable domain, with the rest looked up from reference TRBV11-2 and TRBJ1-6, is EAGVAQSPRYKIIEKRQSVAFWCNPISGHATLYWYQQILGQGPKLLIQFQNNGVVDDSQLPKDRFSAERLKGVDSTLKIQPAKLEDSAVYLCASSLASNSPLHFGNGTRLTVT.

This clonotype was seen more than once but under ten times. This chain joins TRBV20-1 and TRBJ2-7; D not certain. V lost 3 bases, J lost 5 bases, and 11 bases lay in between. Germline V gene data show CDR1 as DFQATT and CDR2 as SNEGSKA (reference sequence). This CDR3 spans 12 amino acids. CDR3 in DNA: TGCAGTGCTAGTGAAGGGTCTGACGAGCAGTACTTC. Protein: CSASEGSDEQYF.

This chain links TRBV27 with TRBJ2-3; TRBD2 matches 8 bases. CDR1 is MNHEY and CDR2 is SMNVEV in the germline V gene (reference sequence). The V and J ends lost 5 bases and 4 bases, in that order; junction bases with no gene match: 11. The CDR3 is 16 residues long. DNA for the CDR3: TGTGCCAGCAGTCTCAGCGGGGGAGCACTGTCAGATACGCAGTATTTT. Translation gives CASSLSGGALSDTQYF.

The rearrangement uses TRBV25-1 and TRBJ2-4; D possibly corresponds to TRBD2 (6 bases). Germline lookup yields CDR1 MGHDK and CDR2 SYGVNS. Trimming removed 3 bases at V and 6 bases at J, with 6 bases between. The length of the CDR3 is 12 residues. The CDR3 DNA sequence: TGTGCCAGCAGTGAGGGGGGAAACATTCAGTACTTC. This encodes CASSEGGNIQYF.

This sequence joins TRBV20-1 and TRBJ1-1; no clear D. CDR1 and CDR2 (germline): DFQATT, SNEGSKA (reference sequence). V dropped 1 base and J dropped 2 bases, with 14 bases sitting between them. The CDR3 has 15 residues. CDR3 protein: CSARGAGTSNTEAFF. For the CDR3, the DNA is TGCAGTGCTAGAGGGGCGGGCACGTCTAACACTGAAGCTTTCTTT.

The rearrangement joins TRBV7-2 to TRBJ2-5, with 7 bases that match TRBD2. CDR1 and CDR2 (germline): SGHTA, FQGNSA. The CDR3 covers 13 residues. The V gene end was trimmed by 4 bases and the J gene end by 13 bases; junction bases not matched to a gene: 12. The DNA for the CDR3 is TGTGCCAGCAGCTCCCAGCGGGGATACGAGCGGTACTTC. Amino acids: CASSSQRGYERYF. The entire variable domain, with the rest obtained from reference TRBV7-2 and TRBJ2-5, is as follows: GAGVSQSPSNKVTEKGKDVELRCDPISGHTALYWYRQSLGQGLEFLIYFQGNSAPDKSGLPSDRFSAERTGGSVSTLTIQRTQQEDSAVYLCASSSQRGYERYFGPGTRLLVL.

This chain uses TRBV5-5 with TRBJ1-5, with a weak D call TRBD1 (5 bases). There are 13 residues in the CDR3. The germline CDR1 and CDR2 sequences are SGHKS and YYEKEE (reference sequence). Trimming took 0 bases from V and 9 from J, leaving 10 bases between them. For the CDR3, the DNA is TGTGCCAGCAGCTTGGCCGGGGACCGGCCCCAGCATTTT. The encoded protein is CASSLAGDRPQHF.

The rearrangement joins TRBV3-1 to TRBJ1-5, with D hard to call. This CDR3 is built from 14 residues. Germline V CDR1 and CDR2: LGHDT, YNNKEL (reference sequence). The ends were cut back, 5 bases at V and 0 bases at J, with 8 bases in the middle. Here the CDR3 reads CASSKAGSNQPQHF. The CDR3 DNA follows: TGTGCCAGCAGCAAGGCGGGTAGCAATCAGCCCCAGCATTTT.

This clonotype has just a few counts. The V gene is TRBV20-1, the J gene TRBJ2-3; possible D gene TRBD1, 6 bases. Trimming left V 4 bases short and J 0 bases short, with 17 bases between. Germline CDR1 DFQATT, CDR2 SNEGSKA (reference sequence). CDR3 size: 16 residues. CDR3 amino acids: CSATRRTATSTDTQYF. In DNA form, the CDR3 reads TGCAGTGCTACCCGTCGGACAGCGACTAGCACAGATACGCAGTATTTT.

The chain links TRBV5-1 to TRBJ1-1; D is unresolved. The germline gives CDR1 SGHRS, CDR2 YFSETQ. V was shortened by 4 bases and J by 3 bases, with 10 bases between the two germline ends. The CDR3 is made up of 13 amino acids. The CDR3 loop is CASSGGRDTEAFF. CDR3 DNA sequence: TGCGCCAGCAGCGGAGGGAGGGACACTGAAGCTTTCTTT.

There are a few counts of this clonotype. The chain carries TRBV20-1 and TRBJ2-5; D not resolved. CDR1 and CDR2 (germline): DFQATT, SNEGSKA (reference sequence). The germline V and J ends were trimmed by 5 bases and 0 bases, with 10 bases remaining between them. The CDR3 has 13 residues. Written as DNA, the CDR3 is TGCAGTGCTCCCGGGCCGAACCAAGAGACCCAGTACTTC. Amino acids: CSAPGPNQETQYF.

The chain links TRBV20-1 to TRBJ2-1, with D possibly matching TRBD1 (5 bases). Germline CDR1 reads DFQATT; CDR2 reads SNEGSKA (reference sequence). With 0 bases removed from V and 8 bases from J, the gap between germline ends came to 11 bases. There are 13 residues in the CDR3. CDR3 sequence (DNA): TGCAGTGCTAGAGATGGGGCGAACGATGAGCAGTTCTTC. This codes for CSARDGANDEQFF.

The chain has TRBV6-5 and TRBJ1-5; no clear D gene. Germline CDR1 reads MNHEY; CDR2 reads SVGAGI. Between the trimmed V and J ends, which lost 7 bases and 6 bases, there was a span of 13 bases. The CDR3 contains 13 residues. CDR3 sequence reads: CASTLGVGQPQHF. CDR3 nucleotide sequence: TGTGCCAGCACTCTCGGGGTCGGTCAGCCCCAGCATTTT.

This clonotype was seen only a few times. This rearrangement joins TRBV9 to TRBJ2-7, with D uncertain. The CDR3 loop spans 12 amino acids. The germline V gene encodes CDR1 SGDLS and CDR2 YYNGEE. V was trimmed by 0 bases and J by 2 bases, leaving 3 bases between them. The CDR3 reads CASSVVAYEQYF. DNA for the CDR3: TGTGCCAGCAGCGTAGTAGCCTACGAGCAGTACTTC.

V and J are TRBV4-3 and TRBJ1-1; D is perhaps TRBD1 (6 bases). The CDR3 totals 14 residues. Deletions cut 4 bases from V and 1 base from J, with 10 bases between. Germline CDR1 and CDR2: LGHNA and YSLEER. The CDR3 DNA is TGCGCCAGCAGCCCCGACAGGTCGAACACTGAAGCTTTCTTT. Translated, it gives CASSPDRSNTEAFF.

The CDR3 DNA is TGCAGCGAAGGGACAGGGAGGGGCACTGAAGCTTTCTTT. It yields the protein CSEGTGRGTEAFF. This chain connects TRBV29-1 to TRBJ1-1; TRBD1 matches at 9 bases. The CDR3 has 13 residues. V was pared by 7 bases and J by 4 bases, with 7 bases of the junction left unmatched. Germline V gene lookup returns CDR1 SQVTM and CDR2 ANQGSEA. Combining the CDR3 with reference TRBV29-1 and TRBJ1-1 gives the whole variable domain SAVISQKPSRDICQRGTSLTIQCQVDSQVTMMFWYRQQPGQSLTLIATANQGSEATYESGFVIDKFPISRPNLTFSTLTVSNMSPEDSSIYLCSEGTGRGTEAFFGQGTRLTVV.